The 2 T cell receptor beta chains reported below all come from one sample, sequenced in a study of blood T cell repertoires in COVID-19. TCRdb's table, derived via immunoSEQ multiplex PCR, lists solely in-frame clones and lacks some. The sample carries some 110,000 clones, about three quarters recorded once. Sample: peripheral blood. Receptor source: a man in his 70s with acute or convalescent COVID-19.

The gene calls are TRBV7-3 and TRBJ2-1; D gene uncertain. The CDR3 has 13 residues. Trimming left V 0 bases short and J 8 bases short, with 8 bases between. CDR1 and CDR2 (germline): SGHTA, FQGTGA. As DNA, the CDR3 is TGTGCCAGCAGCTTAACGAGGAGCGATGAGCAGTTCTTC. Amino acids: CASSLTRSDEQFF.

The rearrangement links TRBV4-2 to TRBJ1-3; D uncertain. This CDR3 contains 17 residues. Germline CDR1 reads LGHNA; CDR2 reads YNFKEQ. Between the trimmed V and J ends, which lost 1 base and 0 bases, there was a span of 13 bases. The chain's CDR3 is CASSQGSAALSGNTIYF. The CDR3 coding sequence is TGTGCCAGCAGCCAAGGATCGGCGGCCCTCTCTGGAAACACCATATATTTT.